These T cell receptor beta chains were read from a single sample in a study of post-analysis software for immune sequencing data. TCRdb re-called the PCR reads with MiXCR, one entry per CDR3 protein. The sample lists around 710,000 distinct CDR3 sequences, around 46% seen once, with roughly 5% in the top ten. The sequencing input was blood. These receptors were obtained from a girl aged 10 to 17 with multiple sclerosis. Each CDR3 is given with its conserved first and last residue. A D gene is named only where the DNA matches it firmly. Expanded clones are given a class, and other clones once, few, many or no size at all.

TRBD1 TRBJ1-2 TRBV10-3 - CAISESSGQVSDGYTF TGTGCCATCAGTGAGTCGAGTGGACAGGTGTCGGATGGCTACACCTTC
- TRBJ2-5 TRBV6-1 few CASRATPHPWTQYF TGTGCCAGCAGAGCGACACCTCATCCATGGACCCAGTACTTC
- TRBJ1-2 TRBV29-1 few CSLCGETAPNYGYTF TGCAGCCTGTGTGGGGAAACGGCCCCCAACTATGGCTACACCTTC
TRBD2 TRBJ2-7 TRBV10-3 once CAISGSGLAGGANEQYF TGTGCCATCAGTGGATCTGGACTAGCGGGAGGGGCAAACGAGCAGTACTTC
TRBD1 TRBJ2-3 TRBV28 few CASTFTGVGTDTQYF TGTGCCAGCACTTTTACAGGGGTCGGCACAGATACGCAGTATTTT
- TRBJ2-1 TRBV20-1 - CSARDELAPKTYNEQFF TGCAGTGCTAGAGATGAGTTGGCGCCAAAAACCTACAATGAGCAGTTCTTC
- TRBJ2-7 TRBV5-1 - CASSLEGRGYEQYF TGCGCCAGCAGCTTGGAGGGTAGAGGATACGAGCAGTACTTC
- TRBJ1-1 TRBV29-1 - CSVGGWGPRDTEAFF TGCAGCGTTGGAGGGTGGGGTCCCCGGGACACTGAAGCTTTCTTT
- TRBJ2-5 TRBV6-6 - CASSSIQETQYF TGTGCCAGCAGTTCAATACAAGAGACCCAGTACTTC
- TRBJ1-1 TRBV6-1 few CASTKTGLNTEAFF TGTGCCAGCACTAAGACAGGCTTGAACACTGAAGCTTTCTTT
- TRBJ2-5 TRBV5-4 few CASTLVGQVETQYF TGTGCCAGCACCTTGGTGGGACAAGTCGAGACCCAGTACTTC
- TRBJ2-5 TRBV29-1 - CSVLPGDGVETQYF TGCAGCGTCCTCCCGGGGGACGGGGTTGAGACCCAGTACTTC
- TRBJ2-7 TRBV4-3 few CASSQEGDSSYEQYF TGCGCCAGCAGCCAAGAAGGCGACAGCTCCTACGAGCAGTACTTC
- TRBJ1-4 TRBV20-1 - CSARVPGGRALTNEKLFF TGCAGTGCTAGAGTCCCCGGGGGGCGGGCACTAACTAATGAAAAACTGTTTTTT
- TRBJ1-1 TRBV7-6 once CASSSGPVGPNTEAFF TGTGCCAGCAGCTCGGGACCGGTGGGTCCGAACACTGAAGCTTTCTTT
- TRBJ1-2 TRBV12-3/TRBV12-4 - CASSGGRVYGYTF TGTGCCAGCAGTGGGGGTCGGGTCTATGGCTACACCTTC
- TRBJ2-1 TRBV10-3 - CAISDGRAGADNEQFF TGTGCCATCAGTGACGGTAGGGCGGGGGCCGACAATGAGCAGTTCTTC
TRBD1 TRBJ2-5 TRBV7-3 - CASSRDRGFGEQYF TGTGCCAGCTCCCGGGACAGGGGGTTTGGGGAGCAGTACTTC
- TRBJ2-7 TRBV7-9 - CASSFGRGYSYEQYF TGTGCCAGCAGCTTTGGAAGGGGTTATTCCTACGAGCAGTACTTC
- TRBJ2-6 TRBV5-6 - CASSGGIPDGANVLTF TGTGCCAGCAGCGGCGGGATCCCCGATGGGGCCAACGTCCTGACTTTC
- TRBJ2-7 TRBV9 few CASSVEPGAYEQYF TGTGCCAGCAGCGTAGAGCCGGGCGCCTACGAGCAGTACTTC
TRBD2 TRBJ2-7 TRBV28 - CASSSPAGRGYEQYF TGTGCCAGCAGTTCCCCAGCGGGACGCGGCTACGAGCAGTACTTC
TRBD2 TRBJ2-3 TRBV7-3 few CASGGAGEGSSTQYF TGTGCCAGCGGTGGTGCGGGAGAAGGCTCTAGTACGCAGTATTTT
- TRBJ1-5 TRBV28 once CASTIQGLNQPQHF TGTGCCAGCACCATTCAGGGTTTAAATCAGCCCCAGCATTTT
TRBD2 TRBJ2-7 TRBV7-2 - CASSLALQIGGQTLAGFTYEQYF TGTGCCAGCAGCTTAGCGCTTCAAATTGGAGGCCAGACGCTAGCGGGATTCACTTACGAGCAGTACTTC
TRBD1 TRBJ2-3 TRBV29-1 once CSVGDREKDPQYF TGCAGCGTTGGGGACAGGGAAAAAGATCCGCAGTATTTT
TRBD1 TRBJ2-7 TRBV20-1 - CSARVSQGVRYYEQYF TGCAGTGCTAGAGTTAGCCAGGGGGTAAGGTACTACGAGCAGTACTTC
TRBD1 TRBJ1-1 TRBV28 - CASRSQGRTFF TGTGCCAGCAGGTCACAGGGGCGAACTTTCTTT
TRBD1 TRBJ2-2 TRBV5-6 - CASSLAATGSGELFF TGTGCCAGCAGCTTGGCTGCGACAGGGTCCGGGGAGCTGTTTTTT
- TRBJ2-7 TRBV5-6 - CASGSRSDWGDEQYF TGTGCCAGCGGTTCCCGATCAGACTGGGGCGACGAGCAGTACTTC
- TRBJ2-2 TRBV6-1 few CASANTGELFF TGTGCCAGCGCGAACACCGGGGAGCTGTTTTTT
- TRBJ2-5 TRBV25-1 - CASSVSVETQYF TGTGCCAGCAGTGTGTCCGTGGAGACCCAGTACTTC
TRBD1 TRBJ2-3 TRBV29-1 few CSVGQEILRQIPDTQYF TGCAGCGTAGGACAGGAGATACTAAGACAGATCCCAGATACGCAGTATTTT
- TRBJ1-1 TRBV12-3/TRBV12-4 - CASSPPRDEAFF TGTGCCAGCAGCCCTCCCCGGGATGAAGCTTTCTTT